This TCR beta chain stems from a study of CD8 T cells in ankylosing spondylitis. Notes on the study in general: Peripheral blood samples showed relatively rare disease-linked clones, and these clones were CD8+.

The length of the CDR3 is 14 residues. After removal of 2 bases from V and 6 bases from J, the junction contained 3 bases not matched to a gene. CDR1 and CDR2 (germline): SGHTA, FQGNSA. There are a few counts of this clonotype. No antigen is known for it. TCRdb re-called the 5' RACE reads with MiXCR, one entry per CDR3 protein. Of hundreds of thousands of distinct CDR3 sequences in the sample, around 24% were seen once. The source is a male donor with ankylosing spondylitis or in good health (not recorded which). Sequenced material: blood, either unsorted or a sorted T cell fraction (not recorded which). The V gene is TRBV7-2, the J gene TRBJ2-7; 11 bases align to TRBD2. The CDR3 here is CASSLIAGGSEQYF. In DNA, the CDR3 is TGTGCCAGCAGCTTAATAGCGGGGGGGAGCGAGCAGTACTTC. Variable domain in full (rest from reference TRBV7-2 and TRBJ2-7): GAGVSQSPSNKVTEKGKDVELRCDPISGHTALYWYRQSLGQGLEFLIYFQGNSAPDKSGLPSDRFSAERTGGSVSTLTIQRTQQEDSAVYLCASSLIAGGSEQYFGPGTRLTVT.